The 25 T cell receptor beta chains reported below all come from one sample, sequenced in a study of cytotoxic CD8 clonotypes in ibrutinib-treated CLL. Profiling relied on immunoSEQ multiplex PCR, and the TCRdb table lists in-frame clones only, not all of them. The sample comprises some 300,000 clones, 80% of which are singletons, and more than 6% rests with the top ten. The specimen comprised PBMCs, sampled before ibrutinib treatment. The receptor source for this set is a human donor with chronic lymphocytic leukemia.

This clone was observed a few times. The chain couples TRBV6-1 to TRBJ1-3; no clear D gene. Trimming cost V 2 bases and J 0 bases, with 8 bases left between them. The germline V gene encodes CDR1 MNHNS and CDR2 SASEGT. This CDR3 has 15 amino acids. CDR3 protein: CASSEITYSGNTIYF. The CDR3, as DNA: TGTGCCAGCAGTGAAATAACTTACTCTGGAAACACCATATATTTT.

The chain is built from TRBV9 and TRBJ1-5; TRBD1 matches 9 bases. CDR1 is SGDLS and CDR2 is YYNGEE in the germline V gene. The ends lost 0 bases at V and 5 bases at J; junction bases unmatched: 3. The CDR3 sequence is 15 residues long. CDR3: CASSVDWTGDQPQHF. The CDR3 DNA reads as TGTGCCAGCAGCGTAGATTGGACAGGGGATCAGCCCCAGCATTTT.

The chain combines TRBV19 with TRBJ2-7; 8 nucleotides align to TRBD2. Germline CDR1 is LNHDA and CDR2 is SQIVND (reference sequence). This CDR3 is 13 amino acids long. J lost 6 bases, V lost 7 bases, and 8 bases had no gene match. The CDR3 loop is CASKGLGDSEQYF. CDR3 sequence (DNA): TGTGCCAGTAAGGGACTAGGGGACTCCGAGCAGTACTTC.

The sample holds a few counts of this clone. The CDR3 region has the DNA TGTGCCAGCAGTGAATTCGGCACTGAAGCTTTCTTT. Its protein product is CASSEFGTEAFF. The chain links TRBV2 to TRBJ1-1; D is uncertain. CDR1 is SNHLY and CDR2 is FYNNEI in the germline V gene. V lost 2 bases and J 4 bases, leaving 5 bases between the germline ends. This CDR3 comprises 12 residues.

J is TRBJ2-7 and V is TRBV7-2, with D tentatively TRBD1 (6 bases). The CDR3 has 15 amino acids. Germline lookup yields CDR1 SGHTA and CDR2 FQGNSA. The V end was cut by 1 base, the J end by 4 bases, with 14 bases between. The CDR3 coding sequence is TGTGCCAGCAGCTTAGTGCAGGGGAAGGGATACGAGCAGTACTTC. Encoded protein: CASSLVQGKGYEQYF.

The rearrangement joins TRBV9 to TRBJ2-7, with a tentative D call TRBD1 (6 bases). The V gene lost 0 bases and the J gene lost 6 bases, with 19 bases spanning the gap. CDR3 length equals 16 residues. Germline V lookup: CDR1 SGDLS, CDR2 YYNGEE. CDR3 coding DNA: TGTGCCAGCAGCGTAGAGGGACACGGAGTTCTAGGCGAGCAGTACTTC. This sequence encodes CASSVEGHGVLGEQYF.

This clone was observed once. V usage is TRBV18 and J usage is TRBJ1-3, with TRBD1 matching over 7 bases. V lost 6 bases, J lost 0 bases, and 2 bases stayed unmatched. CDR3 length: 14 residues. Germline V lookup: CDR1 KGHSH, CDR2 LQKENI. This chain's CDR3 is CASSGTDSGNTIYF. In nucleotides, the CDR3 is TGTGCCAGCTCCGGGACAGACTCTGGAAACACCATATATTTT.

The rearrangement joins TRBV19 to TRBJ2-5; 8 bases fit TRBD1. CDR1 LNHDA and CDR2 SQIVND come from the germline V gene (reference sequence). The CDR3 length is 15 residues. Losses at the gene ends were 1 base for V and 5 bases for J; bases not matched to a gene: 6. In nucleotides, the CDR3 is TGTGCCAGTAGTATAGCAGGGGGCTCTATTGAGACCCAGTACTTC. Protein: CASSIAGGSIETQYF.

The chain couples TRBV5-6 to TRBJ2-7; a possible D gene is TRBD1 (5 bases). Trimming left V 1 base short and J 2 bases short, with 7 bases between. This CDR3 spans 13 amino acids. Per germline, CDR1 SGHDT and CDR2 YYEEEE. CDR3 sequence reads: CASSLTGPYEQYF. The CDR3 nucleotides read TGTGCCAGCAGCTTGACAGGCCCCTACGAGCAGTACTTC.

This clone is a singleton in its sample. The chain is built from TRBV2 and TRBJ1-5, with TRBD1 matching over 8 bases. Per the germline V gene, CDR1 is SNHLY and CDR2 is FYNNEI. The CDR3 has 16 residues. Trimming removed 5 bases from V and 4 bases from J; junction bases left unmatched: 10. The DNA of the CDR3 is TGTGCCAGCAGTTCGGAAAGGACAGGGATGAATCAGCCCCAGCATTTT. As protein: CASSSERTGMNQPQHF.

CDR3 bases: TGTGCCAGCAGCCCGGGGGCCACCAACACCGGGGAGCTGTTTTTT. Encoded protein: CASSPGATNTGELFF. The chain employs TRBV7-8 and TRBJ2-2; possibly TRBD1 or TRBD2 for D (6 bases each). Germline CDR1 reads SGHVS; CDR2 reads FQNEAQ. The CDR3 is made up of 15 amino acids. V lost 5 bases and J lost 2, with 12 bases in between.

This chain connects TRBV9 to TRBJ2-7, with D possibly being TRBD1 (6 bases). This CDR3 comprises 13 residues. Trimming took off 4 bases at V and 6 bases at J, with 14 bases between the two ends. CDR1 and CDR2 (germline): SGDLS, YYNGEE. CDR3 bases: TGTGCCAGCAGCCTAGCTTTGGGGGCCGAGCAGTACTTC. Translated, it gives CASSLALGAEQYF.

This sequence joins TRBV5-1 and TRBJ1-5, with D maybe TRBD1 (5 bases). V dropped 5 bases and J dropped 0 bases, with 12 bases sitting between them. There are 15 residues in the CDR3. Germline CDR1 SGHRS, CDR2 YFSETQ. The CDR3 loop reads CASRQGASSNQPQHF. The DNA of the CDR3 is TGCGCCAGCAGGCAGGGAGCATCTAGCAATCAGCCCCAGCATTTT.

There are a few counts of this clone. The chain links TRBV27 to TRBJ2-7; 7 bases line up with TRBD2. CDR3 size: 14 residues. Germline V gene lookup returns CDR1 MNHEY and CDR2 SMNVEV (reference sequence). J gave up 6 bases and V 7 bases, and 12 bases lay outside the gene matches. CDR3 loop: CASKWGGATREQYF. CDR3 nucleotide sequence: TGTGCCAGCAAATGGGGAGGGGCGACTCGCGAGCAGTACTTC.

As DNA, the CDR3 is TGTGCCAGCAGTTACGGTGGTGGGGAGCAGTACTTC. Translation: CASSYGGGEQYF. This chain joins TRBV6-5 and TRBJ2-7, with unresolved D. The germline V gene encodes CDR1 MNHEY and CDR2 SVGAGI. This CDR3 has 12 amino acids. V was clipped by 2 bases and J by 7 bases, with 9 bases between them.

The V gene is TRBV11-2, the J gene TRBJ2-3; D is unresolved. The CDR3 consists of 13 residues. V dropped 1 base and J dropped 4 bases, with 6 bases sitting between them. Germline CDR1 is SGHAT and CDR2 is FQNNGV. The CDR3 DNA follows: TGTGCCAGCAGCTTAGGGTTACCAGATACGCAGTATTTT. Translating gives CASSLGLPDTQYF.

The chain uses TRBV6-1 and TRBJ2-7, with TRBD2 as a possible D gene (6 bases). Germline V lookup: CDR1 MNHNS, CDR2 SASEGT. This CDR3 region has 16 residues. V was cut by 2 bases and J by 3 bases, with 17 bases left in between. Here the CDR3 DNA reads TGTGCCAGCAGTGAATCCCGGCTTTTGGGGGGCTACGAGCAGTACTTC. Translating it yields CASSESRLLGGYEQYF.

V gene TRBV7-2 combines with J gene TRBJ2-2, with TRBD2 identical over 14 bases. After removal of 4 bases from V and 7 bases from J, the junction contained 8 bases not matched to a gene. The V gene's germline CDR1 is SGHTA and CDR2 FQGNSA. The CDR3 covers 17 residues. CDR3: CASSSPGLAGESGELFF. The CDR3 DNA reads TGTGCCAGCAGCTCTCCGGGACTAGCGGGAGAAAGCGGGGAGCTGTTTTTT. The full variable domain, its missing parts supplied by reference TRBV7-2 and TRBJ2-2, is GAGVSQSPSNKVTEKGKDVELRCDPISGHTALYWYRQSLGQGLEFLIYFQGNSAPDKSGLPSDRFSAERTGGSVSTLTIQRTQQEDSAVYLCASSSPGLAGESGELFFGEGSRLTVL.

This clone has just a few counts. The CDR3 nucleotides are TGTGCCAGCAGTTTAAGGCGGAAGAACACTGAAGCTTTCTTT. Translated, it gives CASSLRRKNTEAFF. The chain has TRBV27 and TRBJ1-1; D ambiguous. This CDR3 is 14 amino acids long. Trimming cost V 2 bases and J 1 base, with 8 bases left between them. CDR1 and CDR2 from the germline V gene are MNHEY and SMNVEV (reference sequence).

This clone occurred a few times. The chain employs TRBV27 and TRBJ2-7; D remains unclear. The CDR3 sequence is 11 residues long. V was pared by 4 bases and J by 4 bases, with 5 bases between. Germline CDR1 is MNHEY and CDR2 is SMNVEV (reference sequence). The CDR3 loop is CASSWGYEQYF. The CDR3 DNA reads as TGTGCCAGCAGTTGGGGATACGAGCAGTACTTC.

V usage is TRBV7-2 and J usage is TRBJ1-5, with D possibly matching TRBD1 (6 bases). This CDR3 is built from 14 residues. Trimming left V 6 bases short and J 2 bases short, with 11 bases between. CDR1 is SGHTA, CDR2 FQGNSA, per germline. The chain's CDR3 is CASRSGGGNQPQHF. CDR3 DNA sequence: TGTGCCAGCAGGTCGGGGGGCGGCAATCAGCCCCAGCATTTT.

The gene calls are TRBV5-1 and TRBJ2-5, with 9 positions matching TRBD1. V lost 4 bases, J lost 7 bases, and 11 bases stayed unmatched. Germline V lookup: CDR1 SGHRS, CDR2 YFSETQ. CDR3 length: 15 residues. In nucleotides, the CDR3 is TGCGCCAGCAGCCCGGGACAGGGAGGTATCTTGACCCAGTACTTC. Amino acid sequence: CASSPGQGGILTQYF.

CDR3 residues: CATSRAGSPNQPQHF. For the CDR3, the DNA is TGTGCCACCAGCAGAGCGGGGAGTCCCAATCAGCCCCAGCATTTT. The V call is TRBV15, the J call TRBJ1-5; D is unresolved. V was shortened by 1 base and J by 3 bases, with 10 bases between the two germline ends. The germline V gene encodes CDR1 LNHNV and CDR2 YYDKDF (reference sequence). The CDR3 contains 15 residues.

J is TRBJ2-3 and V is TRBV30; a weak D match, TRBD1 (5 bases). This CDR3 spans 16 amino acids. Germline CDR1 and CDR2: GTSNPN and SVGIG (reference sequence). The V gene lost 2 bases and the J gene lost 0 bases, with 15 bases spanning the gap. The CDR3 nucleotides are TGTGCCTGGAGTTCGCACCAGGGCCCAAGCACAGATACGCAGTATTTT. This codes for CAWSSHQGPSTDTQYF.

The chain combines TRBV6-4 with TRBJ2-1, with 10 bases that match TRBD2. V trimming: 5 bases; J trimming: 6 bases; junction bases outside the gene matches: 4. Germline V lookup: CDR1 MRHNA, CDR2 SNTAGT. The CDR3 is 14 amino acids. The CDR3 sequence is CASSRVAGGNEQFF. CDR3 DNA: TGTGCCAGCAGTCGAGTAGCGGGAGGCAATGAGCAGTTCTTC.